This is a list of T cell receptor beta chains from one sample in a study of graft-versus-host responses after intestinal transplantation. This table comes from immunoSEQ multiplex PCR, and its TCRdb copy is limited to in-frame clones, with some not included. The data show around 67,000 clones, with almost 90% seen just once and 4% held by the top ten. These receptors' targets are unknown. Specimen: unstimulated CD8+ T cells sorted from spleen or lymph node cells, collected before transplant. All receptors derive from a human donor who was the organ donor for an intestinal transplant. CDR3s leave out the opening cysteine and the closing phenylalanine or tryptophan.

>TRBV28|TRBJ2-4
ASSLEGRDTLD
>TRBV27|TRBJ1-5
ASKAGTLDQPQH
>TRBV16|TRBJ2-1
ASSQSYGSHNEQF
>TRBV7-2|TRBJ1-2
ASSPWTGGGYGYT
>TRBV4-3|TRBJ2-3
ASSQDWDRERTDTQY
>TRBV14|TRBJ1-1
ASSPPGTGLTEAF
>TRBV7-2|TRBJ2-1
ASSLAPLYNEQF
>TRBV29-1|TRBJ2-1
SVEDLDEQF
>TRBV5-6|TRBJ1-3
ASSLLRGGNTIY
>TRBV5-6|TRBJ1-2
ASSLGQPRANYGYT
>TRBV30|TRBJ2-3
AWSRGQGTDTQY
>TRBV9|TRBJ1-2
ASSVNRVGGYT
>TRBV2|TRBJ2-1
ASSEAAGTYRYNEQF